The 5 T cell receptor beta chains in this list originate from one sample, sequenced in a study of lymphopenia after photon versus proton radiotherapy. Measured with immunoSEQ multiplex PCR; TCRdb has only the in-frame clones, and not every one. The sample has around 66,000 clones, around 86% seen once. Sequenced material: peripheral blood, taken from a patient treated with photon-based radiotherapy. The receptors stem from a man between 40 and 49 years old with gastric cancer.

V gene TRBV30 combines with J gene TRBJ1-4, with D possibly TRBD1 on 6 matching bases. The CDR3 runs to 14 residues. Trimming removed 3 bases from V and 8 bases from J, with 16 bases in between. Looked up from germline, CDR1 is GTSNPN and CDR2 is SVGIG (reference sequence). The CDR3 bases are TGTGCCTGGAGGCCAGCAGGGGATCGAGAAAAACTGTTTTTT. This translates into CAWRPAGDREKLFF.

CDR3 protein: CASSLTGAGTGELFF. The CDR3 coding sequence is TGTGCCAGCAGCTTGACCGGGGCGGGGACCGGGGAGCTGTTTTTT. The chain has TRBV7-2 and TRBJ2-2; D possibly corresponds to TRBD2 (6 bases). The CDR3 has 15 amino acids. Germline CDR1 is SGHTA and CDR2 is FQGNSA. Trimming cost V 3 bases and J 5 bases, with 13 bases left between them.

The genes are TRBV5-1 and TRBJ2-5; tentatively, D is TRBD1 or TRBD2 (5 bases each). With the DNA end fitting TRBJ2-7 better, the J assignment may be wrong. The CDR3 is 15 residues long. Per the germline V gene, CDR1 is SGHRS and CDR2 is YFSETQ. CDR3 loop: CASSSKAGSSYEQYF. The CDR3 region has the DNA TGCGCCAGCAGCTCGAAGGCAGGGAGCTCCTACGAGCAGTACTTC.

V gene TRBV6-6 combines with J gene TRBJ1-2; 11 nucleotides line up with TRBD1. The V segment lost 2 bases and the J segment 7 bases; nucleotides outside the gene matches: 3. Germline V gene lookup returns CDR1 MNHNY and CDR2 SVGAGI (reference sequence). The CDR3 runs to 14 residues. The CDR3 region has the DNA TGTGCCAGCAGTTACGGACAGGGGGCGGGTGGCTACACCTTC. Protein sequence: CASSYGQGAGGYTF.

The rearrangement joins TRBV11-2 to TRBJ2-1, with 9 bases aligning to TRBD2. Germline trimming cut 0 bases from V and 4 bases from J; bases unmatched to any gene: 10. Germline CDR1 reads SGHAT; CDR2 reads FQNNGV. The CDR3 contains 18 residues. The CDR3 DNA sequence: TGTGCCAGCAGCTTAGATCTGGCTAGCGGGGAGAAATACAATGAGCAGTTCTTC. Translated: CASSLDLASGEKYNEQFF.